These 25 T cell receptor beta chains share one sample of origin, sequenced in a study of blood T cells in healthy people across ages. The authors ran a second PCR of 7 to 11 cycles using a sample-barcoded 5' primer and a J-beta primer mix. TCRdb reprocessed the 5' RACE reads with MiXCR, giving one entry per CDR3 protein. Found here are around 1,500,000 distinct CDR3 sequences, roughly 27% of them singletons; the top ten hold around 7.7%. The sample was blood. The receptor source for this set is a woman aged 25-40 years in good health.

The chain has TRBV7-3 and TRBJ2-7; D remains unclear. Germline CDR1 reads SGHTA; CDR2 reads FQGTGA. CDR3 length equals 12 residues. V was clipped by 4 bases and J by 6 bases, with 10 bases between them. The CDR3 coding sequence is TGTGCCAGCAGCTCTTTAGAGGCCGAGCAGTACTTC. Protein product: CASSSLEAEQYF.

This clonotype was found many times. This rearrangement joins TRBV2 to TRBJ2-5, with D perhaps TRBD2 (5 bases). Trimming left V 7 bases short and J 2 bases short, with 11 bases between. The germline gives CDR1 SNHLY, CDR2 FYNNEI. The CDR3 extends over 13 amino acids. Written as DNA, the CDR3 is TGTGCCAGCACCCGAGGGTTTCAAGAGACCCAGTACTTC. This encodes CASTRGFQETQYF.

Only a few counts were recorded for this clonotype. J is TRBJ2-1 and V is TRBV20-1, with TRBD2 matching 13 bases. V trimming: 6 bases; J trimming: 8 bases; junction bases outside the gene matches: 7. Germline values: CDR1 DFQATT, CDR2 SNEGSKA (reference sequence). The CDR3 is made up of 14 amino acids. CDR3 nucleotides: TGCAGTGCCCTCACTAGCGGGAGGGCCCATGAGCAGTTCTTC. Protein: CSALTSGRAHEQFF.

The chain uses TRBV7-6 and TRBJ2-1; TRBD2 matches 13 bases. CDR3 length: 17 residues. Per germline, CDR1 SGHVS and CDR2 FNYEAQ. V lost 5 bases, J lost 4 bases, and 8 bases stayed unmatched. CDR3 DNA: TGTGCCAGCAGCCGAATCGGGACTAGCGGGGATTACAATGAGCAGTTCTTC. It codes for CASSRIGTSGDYNEQFF.

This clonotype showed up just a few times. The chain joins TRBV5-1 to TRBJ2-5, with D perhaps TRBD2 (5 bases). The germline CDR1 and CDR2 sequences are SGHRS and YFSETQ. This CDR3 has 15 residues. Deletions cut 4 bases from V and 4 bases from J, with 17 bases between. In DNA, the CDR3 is TGCGCCAGCAGCCCTACCGGGGTTAAGGGAGAGACCCAGTACTTC. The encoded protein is CASSPTGVKGETQYF.

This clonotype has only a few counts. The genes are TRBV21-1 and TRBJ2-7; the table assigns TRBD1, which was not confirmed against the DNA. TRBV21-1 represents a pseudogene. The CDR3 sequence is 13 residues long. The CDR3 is CASSKRTAYEQYF. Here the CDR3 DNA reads TGTGCCAGCAGCAAAAGGACAGCCTACGAGCAGTACTTC.

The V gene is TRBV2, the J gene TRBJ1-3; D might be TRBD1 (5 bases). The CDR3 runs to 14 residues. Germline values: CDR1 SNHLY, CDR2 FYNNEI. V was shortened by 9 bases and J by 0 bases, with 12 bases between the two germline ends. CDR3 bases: TGTGCCAGGCAACAGGCGGGCTCTGGAAACACCATATATTTT. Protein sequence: CARQQAGSGNTIYF.

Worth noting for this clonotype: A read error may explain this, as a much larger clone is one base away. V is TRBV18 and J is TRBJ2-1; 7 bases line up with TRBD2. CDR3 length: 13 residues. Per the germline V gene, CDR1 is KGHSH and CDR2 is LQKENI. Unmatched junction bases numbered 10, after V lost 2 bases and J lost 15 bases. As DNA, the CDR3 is TGTGCCAGCTCACCAGGGCGCCGAGCGGGATCGTTCTTC. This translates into CASSPGRRAGSFF.

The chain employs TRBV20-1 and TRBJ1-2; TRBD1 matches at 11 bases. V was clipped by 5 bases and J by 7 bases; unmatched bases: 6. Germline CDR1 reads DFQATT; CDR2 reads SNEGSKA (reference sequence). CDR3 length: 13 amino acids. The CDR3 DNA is TGCAGTGCTGGACAGGGGGCAAAAAGTGGCTACACCTTC. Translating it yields CSAGQGAKSGYTF.

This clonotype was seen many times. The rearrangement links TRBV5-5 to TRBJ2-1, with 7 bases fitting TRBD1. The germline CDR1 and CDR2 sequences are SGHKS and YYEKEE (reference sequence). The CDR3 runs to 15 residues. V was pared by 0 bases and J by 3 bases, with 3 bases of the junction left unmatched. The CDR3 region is CASSLVGTVYNEQFF. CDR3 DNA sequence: TGTGCCAGCAGCTTGGTAGGGACAGTCTACAATGAGCAGTTCTTC.

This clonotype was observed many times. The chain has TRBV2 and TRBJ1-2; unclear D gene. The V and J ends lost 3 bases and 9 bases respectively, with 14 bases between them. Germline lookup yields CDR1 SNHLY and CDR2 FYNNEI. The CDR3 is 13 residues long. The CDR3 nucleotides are TGTGCCAGCAGTGATGTCTCGCCCAGCCGCTACACCTTC. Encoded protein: CASSDVSPSRYTF.

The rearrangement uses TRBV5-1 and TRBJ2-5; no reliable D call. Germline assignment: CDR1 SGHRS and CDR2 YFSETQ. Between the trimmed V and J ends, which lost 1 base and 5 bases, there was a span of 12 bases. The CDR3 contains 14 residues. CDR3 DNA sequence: TGCGCCAGCAGCTTGAACCCTAGATGGGAGACCCAGTACTTC. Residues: CASSLNPRWETQYF.

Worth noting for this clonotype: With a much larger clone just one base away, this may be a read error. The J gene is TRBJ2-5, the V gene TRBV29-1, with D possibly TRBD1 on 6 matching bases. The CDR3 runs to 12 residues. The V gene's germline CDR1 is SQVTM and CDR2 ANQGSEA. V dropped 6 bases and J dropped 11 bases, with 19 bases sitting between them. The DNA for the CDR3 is TGCAGCGTCGCTGACAGGTTAGATGAGCAGTACTTC. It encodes CSVADRLDEQYF.

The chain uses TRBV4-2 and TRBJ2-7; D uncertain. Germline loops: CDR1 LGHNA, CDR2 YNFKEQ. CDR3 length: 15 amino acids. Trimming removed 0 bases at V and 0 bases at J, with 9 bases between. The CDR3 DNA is TGTGCCAGCAGCCAAGATTTGGGCGTCTCCTACGAGCAGTACTTC. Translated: CASSQDLGVSYEQYF.

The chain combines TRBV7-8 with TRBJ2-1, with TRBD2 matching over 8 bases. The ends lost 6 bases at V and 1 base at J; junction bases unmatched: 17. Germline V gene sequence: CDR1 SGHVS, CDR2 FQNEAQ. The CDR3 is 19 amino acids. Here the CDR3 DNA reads TGTGCCAGCAGTACCCACGCGGGAGGATGGGAGGCGTCCTACAATGAGCAGTTCTTC. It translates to CASSTHAGGWEASYNEQFF.

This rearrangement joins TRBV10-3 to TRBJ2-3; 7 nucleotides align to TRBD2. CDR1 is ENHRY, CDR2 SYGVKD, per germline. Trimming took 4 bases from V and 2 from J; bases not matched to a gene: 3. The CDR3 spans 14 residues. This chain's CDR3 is CAISARGVTDTQYF. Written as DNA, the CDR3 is TGTGCCATCAGTGCTCGGGGGGTCACAGATACGCAGTATTTT.

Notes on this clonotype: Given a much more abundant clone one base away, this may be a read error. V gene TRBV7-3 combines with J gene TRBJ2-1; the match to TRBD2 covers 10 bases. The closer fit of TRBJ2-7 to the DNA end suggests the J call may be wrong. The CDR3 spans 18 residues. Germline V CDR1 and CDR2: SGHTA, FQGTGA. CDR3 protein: CASSLSASGGSSYNEQYF. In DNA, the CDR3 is TGTGCCAGCAGCTTAAGCGCTAGCGGGGGAAGCTCCTACAATGAGCAGTACTTC.

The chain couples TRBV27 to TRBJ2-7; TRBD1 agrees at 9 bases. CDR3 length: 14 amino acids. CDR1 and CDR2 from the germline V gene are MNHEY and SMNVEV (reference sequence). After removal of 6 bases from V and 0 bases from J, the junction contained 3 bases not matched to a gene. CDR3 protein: CASRRQGVSYEQYF. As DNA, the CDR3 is TGTGCCAGCAGGAGACAGGGGGTCTCCTACGAGCAGTACTTC.

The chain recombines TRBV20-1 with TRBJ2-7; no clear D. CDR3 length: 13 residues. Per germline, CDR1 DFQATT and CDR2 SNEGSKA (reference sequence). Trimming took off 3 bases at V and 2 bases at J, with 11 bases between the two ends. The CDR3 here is CSASSKSTYEQYF. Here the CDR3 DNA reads TGCAGTGCTAGCAGCAAAAGTACCTACGAGCAGTACTTC.

The CDR3 DNA follows: TGCAGTGCTAGTACGGGGGGGGCCTACAATGAGCAGTTCTTC. It translates to CSASTGGAYNEQFF. The chain joins TRBV20-1 to TRBJ2-1; 8 positions agree with TRBD2. This CDR3 comprises 14 residues. V shed 3 bases and J 2 bases; nucleotides not matched to a gene: 3. The germline CDR1 and CDR2 sequences are DFQATT and SNEGSKA (reference sequence).

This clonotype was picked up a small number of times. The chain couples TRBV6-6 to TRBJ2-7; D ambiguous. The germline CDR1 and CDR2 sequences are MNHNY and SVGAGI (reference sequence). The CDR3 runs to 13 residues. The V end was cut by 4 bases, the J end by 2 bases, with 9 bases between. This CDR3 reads CASSSLTTYEQYF. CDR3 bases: TGTGCCAGCAGTTCCCTCACGACCTACGAGCAGTACTTC.

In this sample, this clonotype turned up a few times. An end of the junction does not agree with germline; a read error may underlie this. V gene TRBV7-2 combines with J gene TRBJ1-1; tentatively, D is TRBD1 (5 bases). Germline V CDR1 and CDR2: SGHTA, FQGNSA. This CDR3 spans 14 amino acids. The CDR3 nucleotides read TGTGCCGGCAGCCAGACTCCGGGGGTGAGTGAAGCTTTCTTT. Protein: CAGSQTPGVSEAFF.

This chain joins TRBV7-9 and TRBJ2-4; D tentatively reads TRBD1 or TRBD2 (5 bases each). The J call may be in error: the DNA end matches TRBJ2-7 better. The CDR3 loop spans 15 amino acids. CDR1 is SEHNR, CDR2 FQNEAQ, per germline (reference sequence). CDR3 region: CASSDSGTDTHEQYF. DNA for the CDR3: TGTGCCAGCAGCGATTCCGGGACGGATACCCACGAGCAGTACTTC.

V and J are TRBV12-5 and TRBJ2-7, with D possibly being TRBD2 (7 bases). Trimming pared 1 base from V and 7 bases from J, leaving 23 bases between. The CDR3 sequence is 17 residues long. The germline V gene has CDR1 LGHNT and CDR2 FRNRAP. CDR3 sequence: CASGLDPLGGRFREQYF. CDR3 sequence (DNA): TGTGCTAGTGGTTTGGATCCGTTGGGGGGGCGTTTTAGGGAGCAGTACTTC.

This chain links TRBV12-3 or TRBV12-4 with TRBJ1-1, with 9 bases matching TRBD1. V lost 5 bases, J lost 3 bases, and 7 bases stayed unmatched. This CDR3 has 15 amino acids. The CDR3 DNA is TGTGCCAGCAGTCCCGGACAGGGGATGGACACTGAAGCTTTCTTT. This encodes CASSPGQGMDTEAFF.